The rows below give T cell receptor beta chains drawn from one sample of a study of monozygotic twins with inflammatory bowel disease. TCRdb re-called the 5' RACE reads; one entry per CDR3 protein, DNA not given. The data show fewer than 550,000 distinct CDR3 sequences, and the top ten clones hold more than 2%. Sequencing input: blood. The receptors derive from a human donor with ulcerative colitis or Crohn's disease, or a healthy co-twin of an affected twin (not recorded which). Each CDR3 is given with its conserved first and last residue.

J gene | V gene | CDR3 protein
TRBJ1-3 | TRBV6-5 | CATGVPSGNTIYF
TRBJ2-6 | TRBV5-1 | CASSTQDSGANVLTF
TRBJ2-7 | TRBV7-2 | CASSLASGLAGGSYEQYF
TRBJ2-5 | TRBV29-1 | CSVQGQLETQYF
TRBJ1-6 | TRBV20-1 | CSARINRDLYNSPLHF
TRBJ2-7 | TRBV7-2 | CASSSLLAPYEQYF
TRBJ2-1 | TRBV3-1 | CASSREDEQFF
TRBJ2-2 | TRBV18 | CASSPPHRTDTGELFF
TRBJ2-2 | TRBV6-4 | CASRPRDGDPHTGELFF
TRBJ2-3 | TRBV20-1 | CSASVAGGLHTQYF
TRBJ2-1 | TRBV7-8 | CASSLGGALIPEQFF
TRBJ1-1 | TRBV28 | CASSGTPNTEAFF
TRBJ2-2 | TRBV7-8 | CASSSSGGTLELFF
TRBJ2-7 | TRBV5-1 | CASSLRPGTGSEQYF
TRBJ2-1 | TRBV10-3 | CAIRGGVSGSGSYNEQFF
TRBJ1-1 | TRBV12-3/TRBV12-4 | CASSYETEAFF
TRBJ1-4 | TRBV11-2 | CASSLWGLNEKLFF
TRBJ2-3 | TRBV5-4 | CASSPTGRSGDTQYF
TRBJ2-3 | TRBV4-1 | CASSSAGTSSRKDTQYF
TRBJ2-5 | TRBV6-6 | CASSYSSRETQYF
TRBJ1-2 | TRBV27 | CASSFRRDGGGYTF
TRBJ1-5 | TRBV28 | CASSLRGHDQPQHF
TRBJ2-7 | TRBV6-5 | CASSWGPIEDYEQYF
TRBJ2-4 | TRBV5-5 | CASSLASGPTGAKNIQYF
TRBJ2-2 | TRBV5-6 | CASSDDRVGGELFF
TRBJ2-3 | TRBV7-9 | CASTPGGQGSADTQYF
TRBJ1-5 | TRBV20-1 | CSARTENNQPQHF
TRBJ2-7 | TRBV5-1 | CASSIYGRGPYEQYF